A single sample gave rise to the 7 T cell receptor beta chains below, sequenced in a study of tumor-infiltrating lymphocytes in oesophageal squamous cell carcinoma. One entry per CDR3 protein, called by TCRdb with MiXCR from the PCR reads. The repertoire holds 15,000 to 20,000 distinct CDR3 sequences, with about 40% as singletons. The sample consisted of blood. These receptors were obtained from a female donor with esophageal squamous cell carcinoma.

V usage is TRBV12-3 or TRBV12-4 and J usage is TRBJ2-1; unclear D gene. V was pared by 3 bases and J by 7 bases, with 7 bases between. The CDR3 sequence is 12 residues long. The CDR3 is CASSLMQNEQFF. DNA of the CDR3: TGTGCCAGCAGTTTGATGCAGAATGAGCAGTTCTTC.

Concerning this clonotype itself: One end of the junction varies from germline; a read error may be responsible. V and J are TRBV7-6 and TRBJ2-1; 9 positions match TRBD2. Germline lookup yields CDR1 SGHVS and CDR2 FNYEAQ. The CDR3 has 15 residues. The DNA for the CDR3 is TGTGCTAGCAGCTTGGACGCTAGCGGGGCGAATGAGCAGTTCTTC. This codes for CASSLDASGANEQFF.

This clonotype was seen a single time. The rearrangement joins TRBV5-6 to TRBJ2-5; D is possibly TRBD2 (5 bases). The assigned J gene may be wrong: the sequence end matches TRBJ2-7 better. The CDR3 sequence is 17 residues long. Germline V gene lookup returns CDR1 SGHDT and CDR2 YYEEEE. The CDR3 is CASSLFSSWISKGEQYF. The CDR3, as DNA: TGTGCCAGCAGCTTGTTTTCTAGCTGGATTAGTAAGGGCGAGCAGTACTTC.

The chain combines TRBV7-2 with TRBJ2-3; D unclear. The CDR3 runs to 15 residues. Trimming stripped 1 base from V and 2 bases from J, with 10 bases between. Germline CDR1 and CDR2: SGHTA and FQGNSA. The CDR3 region has the DNA TGTGCCAGCAGCTTAGGGTTTGCTATCACAGATACGCAGTATTTT. Translated, it gives CASSLGFAITDTQYF.

This clonotype is classed as medium-sized. The gene calls are TRBV7-2 and TRBJ1-6; D is unclear. The V gene's germline CDR1 is SGHTA and CDR2 FQGNSA. The CDR3 has 19 residues. V lost 5 bases and J lost 5, with 25 bases in between. CDR3 DNA sequence: TGTGCCAGCAGCACATACGCTCTGGCGCAGCTAGGCAATAATTCACCCCTCCACTTT. Translating gives CASSTYALAQLGNNSPLHF.

Only a few counts were recorded for this clonotype. This chain uses TRBV7-6 with TRBJ2-5, with TRBD1 matching over 8 bases. Germline trimming cut 5 bases from V and 4 bases from J; bases unmatched to any gene: 9. The germline V gene has CDR1 SGHVS and CDR2 FNYEAQ. CDR3 length: 15 residues. This CDR3 reads CASSPSQGGGETQYF. CDR3 in DNA: TGTGCCAGCAGCCCCTCACAGGGGGGCGGAGAGACCCAGTACTTC.

The gene calls are TRBV6-8 and TRBJ2-5; D could derive from TRBD1 or TRBD2 (5 bases each). This CDR3 spans 14 amino acids. V lost 8 bases, J lost 5 bases, and 18 bases lay in between. Germline lookup yields CDR1 MNHGY and CDR2 SAAAGT. CDR3 DNA sequence: TGTGCCAGCCATACCTCGGGGTCAGGGGAGACCCAGTACTTC. Translating gives CASHTSGSGETQYF.